This TCR beta chain was captured by sequencing in a study of blood T cell repertoires in COVID-19. Method: immunoSEQ multiplex PCR; TCRdb's copy keeps in-frame clones and lacks some. The data show around 200,000 clones, more than 80% seen once. This CDR3 has 15 amino acids. V lost 7 bases and J lost 4; bases outside the gene matches: 10. Germline lookup yields CDR1 MNHEY and CDR2 SVGAGI. Sequenced material: PBMCs or T cells enriched from blood (not recorded which). The chain carries TRBV6-5 and TRBJ1-2, with 9 nucleotides matching TRBD1. The receptor was derived from a man under 40 who had recovered from COVID-19. CDR3 region: CASTDPGQGGYGYTF. DNA of the CDR3: TGTGCCAGCACCGACCCGGGACAGGGAGGCTATGGCTACACCTTC.